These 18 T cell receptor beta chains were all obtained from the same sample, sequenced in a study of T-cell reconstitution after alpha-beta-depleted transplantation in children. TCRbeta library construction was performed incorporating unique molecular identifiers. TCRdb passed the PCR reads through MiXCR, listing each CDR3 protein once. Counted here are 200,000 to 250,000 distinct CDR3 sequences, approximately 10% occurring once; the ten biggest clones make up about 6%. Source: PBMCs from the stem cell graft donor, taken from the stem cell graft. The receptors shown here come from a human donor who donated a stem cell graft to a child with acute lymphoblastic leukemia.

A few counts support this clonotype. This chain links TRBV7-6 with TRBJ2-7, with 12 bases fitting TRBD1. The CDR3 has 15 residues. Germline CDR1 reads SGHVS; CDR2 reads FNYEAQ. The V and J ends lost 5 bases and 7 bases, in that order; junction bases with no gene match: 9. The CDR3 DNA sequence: TGTGCCAGCAGCGCACCGGGACAGGGGGCAAGGGAGCAGTACTTC. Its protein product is CASSAPGQGAREQYF.

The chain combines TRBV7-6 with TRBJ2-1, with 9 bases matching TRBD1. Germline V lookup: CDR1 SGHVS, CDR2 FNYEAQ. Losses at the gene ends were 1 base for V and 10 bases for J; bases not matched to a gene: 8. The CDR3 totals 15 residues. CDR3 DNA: TGTGCCAGCAGCTTAGTCCAACAGGGGGCCGGGGAGCAGTTCTTC. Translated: CASSLVQQGAGEQFF.

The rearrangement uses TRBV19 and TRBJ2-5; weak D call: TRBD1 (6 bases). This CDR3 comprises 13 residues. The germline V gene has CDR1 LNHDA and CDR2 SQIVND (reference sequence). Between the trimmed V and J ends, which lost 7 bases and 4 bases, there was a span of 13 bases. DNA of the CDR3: TGTGCCAGTACTTTTGGCAGGGGAGAGACCCAGTACTTC. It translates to CASTFGRGETQYF.

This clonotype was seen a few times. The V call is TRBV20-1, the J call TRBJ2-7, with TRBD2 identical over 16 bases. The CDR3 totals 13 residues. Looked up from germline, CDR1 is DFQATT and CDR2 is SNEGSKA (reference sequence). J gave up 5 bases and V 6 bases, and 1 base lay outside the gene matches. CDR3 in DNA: TGCAGTGCGGGACTAGCGGGGGGGGACGAGCAGTACTTC. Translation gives CSAGLAGGDEQYF.

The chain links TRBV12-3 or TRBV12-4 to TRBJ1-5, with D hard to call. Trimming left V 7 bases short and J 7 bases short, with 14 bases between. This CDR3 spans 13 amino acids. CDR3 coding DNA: TGTGCCAGCACTAGGAACATATTCCAGCCCCAGCATTTT. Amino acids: CASTRNIFQPQHF.

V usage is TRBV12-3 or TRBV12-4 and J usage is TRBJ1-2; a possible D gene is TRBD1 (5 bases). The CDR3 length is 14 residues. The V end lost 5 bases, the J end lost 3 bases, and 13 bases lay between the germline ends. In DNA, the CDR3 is TGTGCCAGCAGTCTTATCCGGGGGGACTATGGCTACACCTTC. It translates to CASSLIRGDYGYTF.

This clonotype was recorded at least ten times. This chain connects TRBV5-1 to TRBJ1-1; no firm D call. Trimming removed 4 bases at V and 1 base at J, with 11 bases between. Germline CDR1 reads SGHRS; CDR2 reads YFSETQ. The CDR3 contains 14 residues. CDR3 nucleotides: TGCGCCAGCAGCCCGGACGGAACGAACACTGAAGCTTTCTTT. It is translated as CASSPDGTNTEAFF.

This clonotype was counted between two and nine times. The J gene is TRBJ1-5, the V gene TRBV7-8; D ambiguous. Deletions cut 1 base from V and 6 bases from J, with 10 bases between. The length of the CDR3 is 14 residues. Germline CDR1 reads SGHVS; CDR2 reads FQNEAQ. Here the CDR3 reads CASSLVSGGQPQHF. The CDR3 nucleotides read TGTGCCAGCAGCTTAGTCTCAGGCGGTCAGCCCCAGCATTTT.

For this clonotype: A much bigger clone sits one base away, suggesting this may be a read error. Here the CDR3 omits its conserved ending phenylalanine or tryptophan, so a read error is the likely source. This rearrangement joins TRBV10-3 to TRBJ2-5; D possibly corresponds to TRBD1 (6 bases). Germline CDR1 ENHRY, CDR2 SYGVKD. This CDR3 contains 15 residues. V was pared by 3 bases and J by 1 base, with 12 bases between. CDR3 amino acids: CAISDSTGTQETQYV. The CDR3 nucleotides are TGTGCCATCAGTGATTCGACAGGTACCCAAGAGACCCAGTACGTC.

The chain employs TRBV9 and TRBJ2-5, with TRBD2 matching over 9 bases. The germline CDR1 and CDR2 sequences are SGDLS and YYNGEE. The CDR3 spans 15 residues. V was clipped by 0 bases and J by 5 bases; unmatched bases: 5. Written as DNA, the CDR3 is TGTGCCAGCAGCGTAGGCGGGGGGGCCCACGAGACCCAGTACTTC. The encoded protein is CASSVGGGAHETQYF.

The chain's CDR3 is CASSLAQVTYGYTF. The CDR3 nucleotides are TGCGCCAGCAGCTTGGCACAGGTTACCTATGGCTACACCTTC. The chain employs TRBV5-1 and TRBJ1-2, with TRBD1 as a possible D gene (5 bases). Trimming pared 0 bases from V and 4 bases from J, leaving 10 bases between. CDR1 and CDR2 from the germline V gene are SGHRS and YFSETQ. The CDR3 extends over 14 amino acids.

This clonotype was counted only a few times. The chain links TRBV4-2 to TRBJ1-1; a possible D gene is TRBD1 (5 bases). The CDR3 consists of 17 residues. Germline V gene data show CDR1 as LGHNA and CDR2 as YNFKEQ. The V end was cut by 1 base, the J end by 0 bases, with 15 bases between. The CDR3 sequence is CASSQVLGGAVNTEAFF. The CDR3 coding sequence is TGTGCCAGCAGCCAAGTTCTCGGGGGAGCCGTGAACACTGAAGCTTTCTTT.

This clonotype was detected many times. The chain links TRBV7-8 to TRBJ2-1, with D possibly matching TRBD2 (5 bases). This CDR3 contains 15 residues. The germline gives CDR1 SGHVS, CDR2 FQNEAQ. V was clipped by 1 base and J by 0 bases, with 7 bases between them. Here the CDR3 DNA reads TGTGCCAGCAGCTTAGTTGGAGGCTCCTACAATGAGCAGTTCTTC. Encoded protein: CASSLVGGSYNEQFF.

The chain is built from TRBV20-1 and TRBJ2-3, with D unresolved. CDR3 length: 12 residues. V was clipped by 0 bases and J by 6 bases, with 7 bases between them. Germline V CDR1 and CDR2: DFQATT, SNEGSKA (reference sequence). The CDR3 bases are TGCAGTGCTAGAGAGGGTGGGGATACGCAGTATTTT. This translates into CSAREGGDTQYF.

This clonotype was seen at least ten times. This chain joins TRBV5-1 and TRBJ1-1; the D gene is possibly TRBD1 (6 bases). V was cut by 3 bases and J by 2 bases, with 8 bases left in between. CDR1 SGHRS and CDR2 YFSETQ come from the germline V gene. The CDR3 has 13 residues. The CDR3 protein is CASSWGRNTEAFF. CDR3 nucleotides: TGCGCCAGCAGCTGGGGGCGTAACACTGAAGCTTTCTTT.

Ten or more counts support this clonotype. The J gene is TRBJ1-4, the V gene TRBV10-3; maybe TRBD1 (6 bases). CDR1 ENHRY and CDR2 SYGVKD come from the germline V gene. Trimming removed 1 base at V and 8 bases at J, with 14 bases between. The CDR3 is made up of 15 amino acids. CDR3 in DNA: TGTGCCATCAGTGAGTACAGGGAAGCTTTGGAAAAACTGTTTTTT. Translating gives CAISEYREALEKLFF.

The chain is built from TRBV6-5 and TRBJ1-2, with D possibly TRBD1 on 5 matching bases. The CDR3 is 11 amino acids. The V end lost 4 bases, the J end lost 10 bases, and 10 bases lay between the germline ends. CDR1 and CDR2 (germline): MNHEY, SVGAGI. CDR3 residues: CASSSFGTYTF. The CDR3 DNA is TGTGCCAGCAGTTCTTTTGGGACCTACACCTTC.

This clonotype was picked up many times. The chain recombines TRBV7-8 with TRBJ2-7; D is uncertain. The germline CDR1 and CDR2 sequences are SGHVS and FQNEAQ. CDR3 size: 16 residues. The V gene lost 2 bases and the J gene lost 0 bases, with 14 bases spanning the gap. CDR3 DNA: TGTGCCAGCAGCTTATATGGCAGAACAATCTCCTACGAGCAGTACTTC. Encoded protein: CASSLYGRTISYEQYF.